The 18 T cell receptor beta chains below come from one sample, sequenced in a study of blood T cells in healthy people across ages. With a J-beta primer mix and a sample-barcoded 5' primer, a second PCR ran 7 to 11 cycles. TCRdb reprocessed the 5' RACE reads with MiXCR, giving one entry per CDR3 protein. The sample yields about 900,000 distinct CDR3 sequences, approximately 65% seen once. The sample consisted of blood. These receptors all stem from a young man in good health.

This chain joins TRBV4-3 and TRBJ2-6; TRBD1 agrees at 7 bases. V was clipped by 1 base and J by 0 bases; unmatched bases: 12. This CDR3 is built from 20 residues. Germline values: CDR1 LGHNA, CDR2 YSLEER. Here the CDR3 DNA reads TGCGCCAGCAGCCAAGGGAAGTGGGACAGCCTCCTCTCTGGGGCCAACGTCCTGACTTTC. Translation: CASSQGKWDSLLSGANVLTF.

The chain recombines TRBV27 with TRBJ2-3; D is ambiguous. The CDR3 is 14 residues long. Looked up from germline, CDR1 is MNHEY and CDR2 is SMNVEV (reference sequence). V dropped 3 bases and J dropped 2 bases, with 9 bases sitting between them. In DNA, the CDR3 is TGTGCCAGCAGTTTTCGGGTAAACACAGATACGCAGTATTTT. Its translation: CASSFRVNTDTQYF.

CDR3 DNA: TGCAGCGCCGCTACAAGATCCGCAGCTAACTATGGCTACACCTTC. This translates into CSAATRSAANYGYTF. The chain is built from TRBV29-1 and TRBJ1-2; D is unclear. The CDR3 has 15 amino acids. Germline V gene sequence: CDR1 SQVTM, CDR2 ANQGSEA. Deletions cut 7 bases from V and 0 bases from J, with 18 bases between.

V usage is TRBV12-3 or TRBV12-4 and J usage is TRBJ1-2; D unclear. With 5 bases removed from V and 6 bases from J, the gap between germline ends came to 19 bases. The CDR3 runs 15 residues. The CDR3 region has the DNA TGTGCCAGCAGTATCATCGAGAAGGCAGTCCATGGCTACACCTTC. It is translated as CASSIIEKAVHGYTF.

This chain joins TRBV12-3 or TRBV12-4 and TRBJ2-7, with 7 bases aligning to TRBD1. Trimming cost V 6 bases and J 3 bases; bases outside gene matches: 5. The CDR3 is 13 residues long. The CDR3 region is CASRRGQYYEQYF. As DNA, the CDR3 is TGTGCCAGCAGACGGGGACAGTACTACGAGCAGTACTTC.

This sequence joins TRBV10-3 and TRBJ2-3, with TRBD2 as a possible D gene (6 bases). Trimming cost V 7 bases and J 2 bases, with 16 bases left between them. The CDR3 runs to 15 residues. Germline loops: CDR1 ENHRY, CDR2 SYGVKD. Here the CDR3 DNA reads TGTGCCATCACCTCCAACCGGGACTTCACAGATACGCAGTATTTT. It codes for CAITSNRDFTDTQYF.

The gene calls are TRBV13 and TRBJ2-5; D unresolved. The end of the DNA is better explained by TRBJ2-1, so the J call may be wrong. Germline V CDR1 and CDR2: PRHDT, FYEKMQ (reference sequence). The CDR3 length is 14 residues. The DNA of the CDR3 is TGTGCCAGCAGCCTTCCGGGCCAGCAAGAGACCCAGTTCTTC. Translated, it gives CASSLPGQQETQFF.

This clonotype was seen a few times. The junction shows a germline mismatch at one end, possibly a read error. The rearrangement uses TRBV7-2 and TRBJ2-7; maybe TRBD2 (6 bases). The germline gives CDR1 SGHTA, CDR2 FQGNSA. This CDR3 comprises 14 residues. CDR3 coding DNA: TGTGCCAGCAGCATAGCGGCCTCGGGGCACGAGCAGTACTTC. Translating gives CASSIAASGHEQYF.

The chain has TRBV7-3 and TRBJ2-1; 9 bases agree with TRBD2. V was clipped by 4 bases and J by 9 bases; unmatched bases: 10. The CDR3 runs to 15 residues. The germline CDR1 and CDR2 sequences are SGHTA and FQGTGA. CDR3 nucleotides: TGTGCCAGCAGCTCCTCCCGCGGGGGGGCTGGTGAGCAGTTCTTC. Translation: CASSSSRGGAGEQFF.

This clonotype was counted once. The chain links TRBV9 to TRBJ2-5, with D possibly called TRBD1 or TRBD2 (5 bases each). The J call may be mistaken, given a closer DNA end match to TRBJ2-7. The CDR3 loop spans 15 amino acids. CDR1 and CDR2 (germline): SGDLS, YYNGEE. The CDR3 loop reads CASSVGDGSKGEQYF. Here the CDR3 DNA reads TGTGCCAGCAGCGTAGGGGACGGATCAAAAGGCGAGCAGTACTTC.

J is TRBJ2-3 and V is TRBV11-1; 9 bases are shared with TRBD2. Losses at the gene ends were 1 base for V and 2 bases for J; bases not matched to a gene: 4. Germline V gene sequence: CDR1 SGHAT, CDR2 FQDESV (reference sequence). This CDR3 is built from 16 residues. In nucleotides, the CDR3 is TGTGCCAGCAGCTTAGGACTAGCGGTACTCACAGATACGCAGTATTTT. It yields the protein CASSLGLAVLTDTQYF.

The J gene is TRBJ1-4, the V gene TRBV5-1; 7 bases line up with TRBD1. V dropped 0 bases and J dropped 8; count of bases not matched to a gene: 7. The V gene's germline CDR1 is SGHRS and CDR2 YFSETQ. The CDR3 runs 15 residues. Here the CDR3 DNA reads TGCGCCAGCAGCTTGGCCGGGACCAGGGGGGAAAAACTGTTTTTT. Protein product: CASSLAGTRGEKLFF.

The chain has TRBV5-5 and TRBJ2-7; D could derive from TRBD1 or TRBD2 (5 bases each). The CDR3 is 13 amino acids. V was pared by 1 base and J by 6 bases, with 11 bases between. CDR1 is SGHKS and CDR2 is YYEKEE in the germline V gene (reference sequence). The CDR3 here is CASSLPGAGEQYF. The CDR3 nucleotides are TGTGCCAGCAGCTTGCCCGGGGCGGGCGAGCAGTACTTC.

This clonotype was observed a handful of times. The V call is TRBV25-1, the J call TRBJ1-2; maybe TRBD1 (5 bases). The CDR3 has 13 amino acids. Germline V gene sequence: CDR1 MGHDK, CDR2 SYGVNS. V was clipped by 5 bases and J by 8 bases, with 15 bases between them. Here the CDR3 reads CASSRGILGGYTF. The CDR3 DNA sequence: TGTGCCAGCAGTCGGGGGATCCTGGGAGGCTACACCTTC.

The CDR3 coding sequence is TGTGCCAGCAGTCCCACAGGGGTATTCCGAGAGACCCAGTACTTC. This translates into CASSPTGVFRETQYF. The chain joins TRBV27 to TRBJ2-5, with 7 bases fitting TRBD1. Looked up from germline, CDR1 is MNHEY and CDR2 is SMNVEV (reference sequence). The CDR3 covers 15 residues. The V gene end was trimmed by 5 bases and the J gene end by 4 bases; junction bases not matched to a gene: 10.

This clonotype appeared a single time. V usage is TRBV6-5 and J usage is TRBJ2-7, with 13 bases identical to TRBD2. Germline-derived CDR1 and CDR2 are MNHEY and SVGAGI. V was pared by 6 bases and J by 3 bases, with 5 bases of the junction left unmatched. CDR3 length: 15 amino acids. The CDR3 nucleotides are TGTGCCAGCAGACTCGGACTAGCGGGGGTCTACGAGCAGTACTTC. Translation gives CASRLGLAGVYEQYF.

On this clonotype itself: With a much larger clone just one base away, this may be a read error. The rearrangement uses TRBV4-3 and TRBJ2-6; maybe TRBD2 (5 bases). Trimming removed 1 base at V and 2 bases at J, with 12 bases between. This CDR3 has 17 residues. Germline values: CDR1 LGHNA, CDR2 YSLEER. The CDR3 sequence: CASSQGRGQAGANVLTF. CDR3 DNA: TGCGCCAGCAGCCAAGGCCGAGGGCAGGCTGGGGCCAACGTCCTGACTTTC.

The chain carries TRBV6-2 or TRBV6-3 and TRBJ2-2, with D hard to call. Deletions cut 6 bases from V and 5 bases from J, with 16 bases between. Germline V gives CDR1 MNHEY, CDR2 SVGEGT. The CDR3 length is 15 residues. The CDR3 DNA sequence: TGTGCCAGCAGCCCCCTTGCCACGAGAACCGGGGAGCTGTTTTTT. Amino acid sequence: CASSPLATRTGELFF.